This entry concerns a single TCR beta chain. The data stem from a study of control samples from healthy donors and cancer patients. Looked up from germline, CDR1 is MGHDK and CDR2 is SYGVNS. This CDR3 has 13 residues. V was cut by 3 bases and J by 8 bases, with 8 bases left in between. Data came from immunoSEQ multiplex PCR; TCRdb stores just in-frame clones and leaves some out. The sample yields about 140,000 clones, about 89% seen once. The TCR originated in a man younger than 35 in good health. This chain links TRBV25-1 with TRBJ1-6, with D possibly TRBD1 on 6 matching bases. The sequencing input was blood. CDR3 region: CASSDYRDSPLHF. DNA of the CDR3: TGTGCCAGCAGTGACTACAGGGATTCACCCCTCCACTTT.